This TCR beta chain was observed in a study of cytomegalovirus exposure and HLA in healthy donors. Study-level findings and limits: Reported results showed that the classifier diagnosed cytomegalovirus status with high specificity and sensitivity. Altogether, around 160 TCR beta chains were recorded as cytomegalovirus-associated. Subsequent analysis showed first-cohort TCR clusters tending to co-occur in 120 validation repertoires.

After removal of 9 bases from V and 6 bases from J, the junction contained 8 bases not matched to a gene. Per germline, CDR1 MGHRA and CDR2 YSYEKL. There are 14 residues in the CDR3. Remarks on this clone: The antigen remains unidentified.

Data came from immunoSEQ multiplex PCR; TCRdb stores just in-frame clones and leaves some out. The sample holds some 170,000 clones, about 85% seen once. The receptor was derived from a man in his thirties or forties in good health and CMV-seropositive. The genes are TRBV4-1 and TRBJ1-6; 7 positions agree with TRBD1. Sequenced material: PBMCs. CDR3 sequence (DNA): TGCGCCAGTGCACTGACAGGGACTAATTCACCCCTCCACTTT. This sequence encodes CASALTGTNSPLHF.